This T cell receptor beta chain was documented in a study of OX40 agonist ivuxolimab in advanced cancers. Regarding the study as a whole: Some of the nonresponding patients also showed low levels of normalized T-cell clonal expansion. At 0.1 to 3.0 mg/kg and by week 6, CD4+ and CD8+ T cells in the blood had expanded clonally. Relatively little clonal expansion, among the lowest observed, appeared in partial responders at 0.1-3.0 mg/kg.

Assay used: immunoSEQ multiplex PCR; TCRdb lists only in-frame clones, some missing. The sample contains roughly 15,000 clones, about 77% of which appear only once. From germline, CDR1 is SGHVS and CDR2 FNYEAQ. After removal of 1 base from V and 6 bases from J, the junction contained 6 bases not matched to a gene. This CDR3 comprises 15 residues. Details on this clone: Its antigen is unknown.

The specimen was CD4+ or CD8+ T cells sorted from blood, collected in a trial of the OX40 agonist ivuxolimab. The V gene is TRBV7-6, the J gene TRBJ2-1; 7 bases align to TRBD2. The receptor comes from an adult with an advanced solid tumor such as melanoma, head and neck, liver or kidney cancer. The CDR3 spells CASSLDAGEFNEQFF. CDR3 nucleotides: TGTGCCAGCAGCTTAGATGCGGGGGAATTCAATGAGCAGTTCTTC.